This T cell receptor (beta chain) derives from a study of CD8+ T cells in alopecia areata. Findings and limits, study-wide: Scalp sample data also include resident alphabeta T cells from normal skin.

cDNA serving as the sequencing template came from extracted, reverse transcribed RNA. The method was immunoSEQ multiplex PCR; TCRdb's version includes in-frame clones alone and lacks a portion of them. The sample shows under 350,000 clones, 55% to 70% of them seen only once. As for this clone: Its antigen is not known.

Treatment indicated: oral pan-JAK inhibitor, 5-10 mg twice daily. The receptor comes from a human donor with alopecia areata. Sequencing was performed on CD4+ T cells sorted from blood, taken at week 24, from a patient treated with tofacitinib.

In nucleotides, the CDR3 is TGTGCCAGCAGCCCCCTGCAGGGCACCGGGGAGCTGTTTTTT. Translation gives CASSPLQGTGELFF. The J gene is TRBJ2-2, the V gene TRBV7-6, with a possible D match to TRBD1 (5 bases). Germline V lookup: CDR1 SGHVS, CDR2 FNYEAQ. The V end was cut by 5 bases, the J end by 4 bases, with 11 bases between. This CDR3 spans 14 amino acids.